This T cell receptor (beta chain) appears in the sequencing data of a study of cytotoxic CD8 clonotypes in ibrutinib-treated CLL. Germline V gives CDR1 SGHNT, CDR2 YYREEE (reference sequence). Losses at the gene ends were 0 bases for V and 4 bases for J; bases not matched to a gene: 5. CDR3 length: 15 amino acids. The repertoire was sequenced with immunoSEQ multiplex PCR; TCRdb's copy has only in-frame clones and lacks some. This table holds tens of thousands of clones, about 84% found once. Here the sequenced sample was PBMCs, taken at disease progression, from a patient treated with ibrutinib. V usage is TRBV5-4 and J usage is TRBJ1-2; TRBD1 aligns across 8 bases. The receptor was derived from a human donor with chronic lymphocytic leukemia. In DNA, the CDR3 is TGTGCCAGCAGCTTGGGGCAGGGGGCATTCTATGGCTACACCTTC. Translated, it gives CASSLGQGAFYGYTF.